Below, one T cell receptor (beta chain) is given with its context. Its antigen is not known. This cohort consisted of healthy bone marrow donors. This PCR relied on a set of 60 Vbeta primers and 13 Jbeta primers. As handled by the study authors: Later, an analysis found around 80 million unique TCR beta chains, and approximately 10 million of these were shared. Measured with immunoSEQ multiplex PCR; TCRdb has only the in-frame clones, and not every one. The DNA gave D and trimming, while V, J and clone size come from that table. The sample table sets out more than 70,000 clones. This entry is derived from a study of cytomegalovirus exposure and HLA in healthy donors. Broader study findings: The study labeled about 160 TCR beta chains cytomegalovirus-associated.

The V and J ends lost 4 bases and 12 bases, in that order; junction bases with no gene match: 9. CDR1 and CDR2 (germline): SGDLS, YYNGEE. The CDR3 is 12 amino acids. The clonotype comes from an older woman in good health and CMV-seronegative. The chain joins TRBV9 to TRBJ1-2; 7 nucleotides line up with TRBD1. Sample: PBMCs. The CDR3 spells CASSPNRGKDTF. In DNA form, the CDR3 reads TGTGCCAGCAGCCCCAACAGGGGAAAGGACACCTTC.